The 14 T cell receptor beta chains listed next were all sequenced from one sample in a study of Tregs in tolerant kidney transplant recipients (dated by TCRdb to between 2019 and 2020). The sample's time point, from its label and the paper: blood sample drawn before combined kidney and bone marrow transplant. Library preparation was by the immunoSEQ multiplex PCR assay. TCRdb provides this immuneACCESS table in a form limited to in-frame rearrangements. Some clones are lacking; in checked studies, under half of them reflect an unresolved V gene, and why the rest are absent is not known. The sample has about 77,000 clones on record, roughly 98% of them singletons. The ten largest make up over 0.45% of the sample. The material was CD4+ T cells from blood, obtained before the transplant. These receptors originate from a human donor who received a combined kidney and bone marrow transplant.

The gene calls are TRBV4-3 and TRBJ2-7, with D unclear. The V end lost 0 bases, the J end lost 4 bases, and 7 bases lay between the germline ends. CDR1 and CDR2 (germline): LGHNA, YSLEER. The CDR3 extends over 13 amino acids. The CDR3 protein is CASSQDLPYEQYF. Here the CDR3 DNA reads TGCGCCAGCAGCCAAGATCTCCCTTACGAGCAGTACTTC.

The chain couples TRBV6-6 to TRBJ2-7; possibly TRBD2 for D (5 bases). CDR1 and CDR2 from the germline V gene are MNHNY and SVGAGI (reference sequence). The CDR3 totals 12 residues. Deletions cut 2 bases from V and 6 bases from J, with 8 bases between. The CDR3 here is CASSYGGSEQYF. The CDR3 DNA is TGTGCCAGCAGTTACGGAGGATCCGAGCAGTACTTC.

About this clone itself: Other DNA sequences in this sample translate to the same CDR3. The CDR3: CASSSGTGSYEQYF. The CDR3 DNA follows: TGCGCCAGCAGCTCGGGGACAGGGTCCTACGAGCAGTACTTC. The chain joins TRBV5-1 to TRBJ2-7, with 9 nucleotides matching TRBD1. This CDR3 is 14 amino acids long. J was trimmed by 1 base and V by 3 bases; bases with no gene match: 2. In germline, CDR1 is SGHRS, CDR2 YFSETQ. The variable domain in full, with the rest retrieved from reference TRBV5-1 and TRBJ2-7, is KAGVTQTPRYLIKTRGQQVTLSCSPISGHRSVSWYQQTPGQGLQFLFEYFSETQRNKGNFPGRFSGRQFSNSRSEMNVSTLELGDSALYLCASSSGTGSYEQYFGPGTRLTVT.

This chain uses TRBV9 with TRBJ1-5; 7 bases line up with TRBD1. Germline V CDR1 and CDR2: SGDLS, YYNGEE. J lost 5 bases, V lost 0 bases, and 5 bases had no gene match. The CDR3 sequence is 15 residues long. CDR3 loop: CASSVAPDRYQPQHF. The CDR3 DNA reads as TGTGCCAGCAGCGTAGCACCGGACAGGTATCAGCCCCAGCATTTT. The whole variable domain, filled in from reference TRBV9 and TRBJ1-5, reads DSGVTQTPKHLITATGQRVTLRCSPRSGDLSVYWYQQSLDQGLQFLIQYYNGEERAKGNILERFSAQQFPDLHSELNLSSLELGDSALYFCASSVAPDRYQPQHFGDGTRLSIL.

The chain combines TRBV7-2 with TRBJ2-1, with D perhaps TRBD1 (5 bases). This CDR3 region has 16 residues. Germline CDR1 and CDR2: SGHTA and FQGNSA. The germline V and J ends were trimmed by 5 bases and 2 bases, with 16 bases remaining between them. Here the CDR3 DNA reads TGTGCCAGCAGCCCTCCGGACACACGGACCTACAATGAGCAGTTCTTC. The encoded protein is CASSPPDTRTYNEQFF.

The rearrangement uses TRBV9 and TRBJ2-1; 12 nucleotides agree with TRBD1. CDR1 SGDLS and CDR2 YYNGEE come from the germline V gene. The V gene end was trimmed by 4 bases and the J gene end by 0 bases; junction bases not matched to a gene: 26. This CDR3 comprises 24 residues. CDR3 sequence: CASSFQTGTGGDSMRRSSYNEQFF. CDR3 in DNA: TGTGCCAGCAGCTTCCAGACCGGGACAGGGGGCGATTCGATGAGAAGGAGCTCCTACAATGAGCAGTTCTTC.

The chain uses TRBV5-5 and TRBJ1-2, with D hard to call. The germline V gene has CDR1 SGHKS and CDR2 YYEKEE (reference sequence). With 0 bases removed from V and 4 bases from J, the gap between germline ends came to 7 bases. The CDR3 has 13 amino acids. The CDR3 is CASSLAHSYGYTF. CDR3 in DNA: TGTGCCAGCAGCTTGGCCCACAGCTATGGCTACACCTTC.

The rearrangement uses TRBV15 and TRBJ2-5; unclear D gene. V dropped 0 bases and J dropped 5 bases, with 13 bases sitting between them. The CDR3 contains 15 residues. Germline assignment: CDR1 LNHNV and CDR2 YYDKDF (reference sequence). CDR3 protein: CATSRDLSSRETQYF. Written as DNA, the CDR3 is TGTGCCACCAGCAGAGATCTTAGCTCTCGGGAGACCCAGTACTTC.

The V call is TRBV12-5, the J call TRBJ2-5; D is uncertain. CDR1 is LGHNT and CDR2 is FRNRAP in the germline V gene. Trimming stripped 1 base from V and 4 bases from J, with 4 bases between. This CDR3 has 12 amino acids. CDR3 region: CASGLDGETQYF. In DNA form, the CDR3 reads TGTGCTAGTGGTTTGGACGGAGAGACCCAGTACTTC.

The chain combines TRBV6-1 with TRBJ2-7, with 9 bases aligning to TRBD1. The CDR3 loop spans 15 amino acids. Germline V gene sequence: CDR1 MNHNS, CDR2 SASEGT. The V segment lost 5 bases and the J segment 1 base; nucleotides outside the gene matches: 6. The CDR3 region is CASSPLGTGSYEQYF. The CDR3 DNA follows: TGTGCCAGCAGTCCCCTCGGGACAGGGTCCTACGAGCAGTACTTC.

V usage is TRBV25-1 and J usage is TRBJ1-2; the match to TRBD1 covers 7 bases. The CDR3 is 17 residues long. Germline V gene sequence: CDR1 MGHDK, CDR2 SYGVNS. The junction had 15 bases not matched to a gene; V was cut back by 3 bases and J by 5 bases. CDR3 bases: TGTGCCAGCAGTGAGCTTCGACCGGGACAGACTTTTTATGGCTACACCTTC. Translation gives CASSELRPGQTFYGYTF.

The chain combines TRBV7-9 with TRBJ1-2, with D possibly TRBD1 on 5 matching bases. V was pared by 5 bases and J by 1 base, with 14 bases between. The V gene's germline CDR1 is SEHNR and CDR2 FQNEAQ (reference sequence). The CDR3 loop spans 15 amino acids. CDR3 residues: CASSLQGVVNYGYTF. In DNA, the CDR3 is TGTGCCAGCAGCCTTCAAGGGGTAGTTAACTATGGCTACACCTTC. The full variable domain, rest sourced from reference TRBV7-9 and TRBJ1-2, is DTGVSQNPRHKITKRGQNVTFRCDPISEHNRLYWYRQTLGQGPEFLTYFQNEAQLEKSRLLSDRFSAERPKGSFSTLEIQRTEQGDSAMYLCASSLQGVVNYGYTFGSGTRLTVV.

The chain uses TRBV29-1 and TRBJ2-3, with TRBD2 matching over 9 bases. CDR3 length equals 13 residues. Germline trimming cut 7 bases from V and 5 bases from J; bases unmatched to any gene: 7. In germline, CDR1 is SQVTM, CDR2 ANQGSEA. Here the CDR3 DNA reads TGCAGCGCCGCGGGAGGGATGCAAGATACGCAGTATTTT. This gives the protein CSAAGGMQDTQYF.

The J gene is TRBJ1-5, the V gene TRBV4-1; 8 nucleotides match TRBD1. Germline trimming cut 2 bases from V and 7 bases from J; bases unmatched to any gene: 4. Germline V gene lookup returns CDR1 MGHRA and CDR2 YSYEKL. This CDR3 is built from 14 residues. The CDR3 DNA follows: TGCGCCAGCAGCCAACAGGGGGCCGGGCAGCCCCAGCATTTT. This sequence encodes CASSQQGAGQPQHF.